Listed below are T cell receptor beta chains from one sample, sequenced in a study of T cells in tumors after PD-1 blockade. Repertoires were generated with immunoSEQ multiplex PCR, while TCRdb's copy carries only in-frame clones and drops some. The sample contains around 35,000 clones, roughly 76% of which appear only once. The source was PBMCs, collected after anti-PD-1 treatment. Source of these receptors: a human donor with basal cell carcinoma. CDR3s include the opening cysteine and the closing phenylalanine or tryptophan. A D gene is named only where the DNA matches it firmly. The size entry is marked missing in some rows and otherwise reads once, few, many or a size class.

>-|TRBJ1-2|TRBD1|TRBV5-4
CASSRVGTAEYGYTF
TGTGCCAGCAGCCGCGTCGGGACAGCCGAGTATGGCTACACCTTC
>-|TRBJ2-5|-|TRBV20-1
CSAQIETQYF
TGCAGTGCGCAGATAGAGACCCAGTACTTC
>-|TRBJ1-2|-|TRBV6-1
CASSEAGDTLGYTF
TGTGCCAGCAGTGAAGCGGGGGACACCTTGGGCTACACCTTC
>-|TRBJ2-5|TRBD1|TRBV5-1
CASSVYRGTGETQYF
TGCGCCAGCAGCGTCTACAGGGGGACGGGGGAGACCCAGTACTTC
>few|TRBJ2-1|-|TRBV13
CASSLGPDNEQFF
TGTGCCAGCAGCTTAGGCCCCGACAATGAGCAGTTCTTC
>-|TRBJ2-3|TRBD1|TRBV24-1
CATSDYGTGGADTQYF
TGTGCCACCAGTGATTACGGGACAGGGGGCGCAGATACGCAGTATTTT
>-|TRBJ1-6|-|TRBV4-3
CASSLSRGTPLHF
TGCGCCAGCAGCCTGTCCAGGGGTACACCCCTCCACTTT
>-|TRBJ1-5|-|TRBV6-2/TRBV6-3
CASSYSSRGARSNQPQHF
TGTGCCAGCAGTTACTCGAGCAGAGGGGCGCGAAGCAATCAGCCCCAGCATTTT
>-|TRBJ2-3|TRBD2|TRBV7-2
CASSPKSGGLASTDTQYF
TGTGCCAGCAGCCCTAAGTCGGGGGGACTAGCTAGCACAGATACGCAGTATTTT
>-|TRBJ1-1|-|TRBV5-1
CASSLLPEGTEAFF
TGCGCCAGCAGCTTGTTGCCGGAGGGCACTGAAGCTTTCTTT
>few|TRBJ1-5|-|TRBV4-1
CASSQEIGAGNQPQHF
TGCGCCAGCAGCCAAGAGATAGGGGCAGGCAATCAGCCCCAGCATTTT
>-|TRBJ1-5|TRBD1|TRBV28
CASSPPGTVNQPQHF
TGTGCCAGCAGTCCTCCAGGGACAGTTAATCAGCCCCAGCATTTT